The count of the clone carrying this T cell receptor (beta chain) is one. Assay runs were performed at deep level. TCRdb's table, derived via immunoSEQ multiplex PCR, lists solely in-frame clones and lacks some. The sample has 450,000 to 650,000 clones; about 80% are singletons. The CDR3 spans 13 residues. CDR1 is GTSNPN, CDR2 SVGIG, per germline (reference sequence). Unmatched junction bases numbered 7, after V lost 7 bases and J lost 4 bases. This entry belongs to a study of shared clonotypes between healthy human individuals. Turning to the study itself: Researchers drew samples from a couple of women and a few men aged 18 to 49.

The rearrangement links TRBV30 to TRBJ2-5; 9 bases are shared with TRBD1. The clonotype originates from a middle-aged woman in good health. Some clones in this sample may be carry-over from other donors' samples. Sequenced input: PBMCs. CDR3 amino acids: CASDRGIAETQYF. CDR3 nucleotide sequence: TGTGCCTCCGACAGGGGGATCGCAGAGACCCAGTACTTC.